Included here is one T cell receptor beta chain sequence, with context. The antigen is unknown. The sample belongs to a study of graft-versus-host responses after intestinal transplantation. Study-level information: Every transplant recipient was induced with anti-thymocyte globulin, then maintained on tacrolimus and steroids for roughly 3 years.

Findings and limits, study-wide: Among recipient marrow samples, GvH clones were found; some appeared first in ileum or blood.

The protocol was immunoSEQ multiplex PCR, while the TCRdb copy is restricted to in-frame clones and leaves out a portion. The sample has roughly 45,000 clones, about 95% seen once. This CDR3 has 13 residues. V shed 3 bases and J shed 7 bases, with 10 bases lying between them. Germline V gene lookup returns CDR1 GTSNPN and CDR2 SVGIG (reference sequence). The TCR sequence derives from a human patient who received an intestinal transplant, so some T cells may come from the graft donor. The sequenced sample was PBMCs, obtained 335 days after intestinal transplant. The chain couples TRBV30 to TRBJ1-6; no clear D. The CDR3 nucleotides read TGTGCCTGGAGAGAGAGGACCAATTCACCCCTCCACTTT. This translates into CAWRERTNSPLHF.